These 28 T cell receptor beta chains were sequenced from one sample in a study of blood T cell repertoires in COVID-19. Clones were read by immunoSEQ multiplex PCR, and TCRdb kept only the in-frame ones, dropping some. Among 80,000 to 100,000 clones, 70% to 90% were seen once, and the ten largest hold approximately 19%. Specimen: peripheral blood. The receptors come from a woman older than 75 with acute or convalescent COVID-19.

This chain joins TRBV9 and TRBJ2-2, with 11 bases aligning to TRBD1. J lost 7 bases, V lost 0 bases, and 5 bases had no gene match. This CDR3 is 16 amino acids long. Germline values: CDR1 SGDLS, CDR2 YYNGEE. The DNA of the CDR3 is TGTGCCAGCAGCGTAGCGGGGACAGGGGGAATCGGGGAGCTGTTTTTT. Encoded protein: CASSVAGTGGIGELFF.

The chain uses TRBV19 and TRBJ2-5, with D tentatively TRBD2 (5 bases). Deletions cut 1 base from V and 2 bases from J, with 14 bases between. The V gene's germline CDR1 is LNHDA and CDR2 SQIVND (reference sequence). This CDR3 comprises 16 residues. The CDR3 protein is CASSIGSAARQETQYF. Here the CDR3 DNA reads TGTGCCAGTAGTATAGGATCAGCGGCTAGACAAGAGACCCAGTACTTC. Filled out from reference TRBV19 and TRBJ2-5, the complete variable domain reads DGGITQSPKYLFRKEGQNVTLSCEQNLNHDAMYWYRQDPGQGLRLIYYSQIVNDFQKGDIAEGYSVSREKKESFPLTVTSAQKNPTAFYLCASSIGSAARQETQYFGPGTRLLVL.

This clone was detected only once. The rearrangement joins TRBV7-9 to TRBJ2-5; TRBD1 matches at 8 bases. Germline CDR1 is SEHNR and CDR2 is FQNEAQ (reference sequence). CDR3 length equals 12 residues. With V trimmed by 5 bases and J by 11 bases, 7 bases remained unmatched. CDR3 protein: CASSRTGGAQYF. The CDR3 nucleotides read TGTGCCAGCAGCCGAACAGGGGGAGCACAGTACTTC.

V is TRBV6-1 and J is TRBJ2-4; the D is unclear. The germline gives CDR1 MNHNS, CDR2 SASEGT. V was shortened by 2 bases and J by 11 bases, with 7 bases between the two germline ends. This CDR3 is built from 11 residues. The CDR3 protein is CASSESTLQYF. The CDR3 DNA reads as TGTGCCAGCAGTGAATCGACTCTTCAGTACTTC.

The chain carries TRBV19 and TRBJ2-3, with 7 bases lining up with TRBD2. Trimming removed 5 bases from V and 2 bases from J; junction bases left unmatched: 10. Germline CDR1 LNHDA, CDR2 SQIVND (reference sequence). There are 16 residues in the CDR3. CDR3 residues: CASSLSGTTLTDTQYF. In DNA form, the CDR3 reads TGTGCCAGTAGTCTCTCCGGGACTACCCTCACAGATACGCAGTATTTT.

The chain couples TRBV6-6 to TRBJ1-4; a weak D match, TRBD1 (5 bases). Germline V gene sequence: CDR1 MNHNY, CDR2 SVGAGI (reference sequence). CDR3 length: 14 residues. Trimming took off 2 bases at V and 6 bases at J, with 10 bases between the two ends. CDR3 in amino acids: CASSYQPGYEKLFF. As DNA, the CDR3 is TGTGCCAGCAGTTACCAACCAGGGTATGAAAAACTGTTTTTT.

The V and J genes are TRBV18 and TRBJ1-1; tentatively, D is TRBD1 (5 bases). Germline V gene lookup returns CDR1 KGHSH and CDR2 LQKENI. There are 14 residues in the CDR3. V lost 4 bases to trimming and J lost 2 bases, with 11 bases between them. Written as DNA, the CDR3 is TGTGCCAGCTCACTCAGGGTCGATAACACTGAAGCTTTCTTT. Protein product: CASSLRVDNTEAFF. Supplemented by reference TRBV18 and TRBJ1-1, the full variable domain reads NAGVMQNPRHLVRRRGQEARLRCSPMKGHSHVYWYRQLPEEGLKFMVYLQKENIIDESGMPKERFSAEFPKEGPSILRIQQVVRGDSAAYFCASSLRVDNTEAFFGQGTRLTVV.

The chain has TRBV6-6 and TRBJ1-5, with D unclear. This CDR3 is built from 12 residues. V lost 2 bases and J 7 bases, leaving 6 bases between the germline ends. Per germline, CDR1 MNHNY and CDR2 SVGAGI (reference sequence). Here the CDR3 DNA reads TGTGCCAGCAGTTACGACGGGCAGCCCCAGCATTTT. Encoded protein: CASSYDGQPQHF.

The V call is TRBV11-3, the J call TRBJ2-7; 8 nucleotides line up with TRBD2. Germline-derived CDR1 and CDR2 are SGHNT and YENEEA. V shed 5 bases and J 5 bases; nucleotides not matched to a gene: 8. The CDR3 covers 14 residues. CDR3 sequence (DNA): TGTGCCAGCAGCCGGGAGGGGCCAGAAAACGAGCAGTACTTC. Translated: CASSREGPENEQYF.

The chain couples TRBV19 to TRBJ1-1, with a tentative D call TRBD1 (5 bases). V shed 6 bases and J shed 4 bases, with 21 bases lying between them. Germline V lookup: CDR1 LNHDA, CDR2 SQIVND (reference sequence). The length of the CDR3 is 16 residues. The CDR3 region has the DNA TGTGCCAGTAGCCTCACAGGCCTGGCTATATTCACTGAAGCTTTCTTT. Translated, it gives CASSLTGLAIFTEAFF.

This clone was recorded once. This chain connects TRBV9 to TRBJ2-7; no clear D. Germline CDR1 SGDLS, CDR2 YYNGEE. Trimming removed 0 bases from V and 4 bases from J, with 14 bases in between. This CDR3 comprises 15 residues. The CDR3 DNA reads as TGTGCCAGCAGCGTAGCCCCAACCCATCAGTACGAGCAGTACTTC. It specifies CASSVAPTHQYEQYF.

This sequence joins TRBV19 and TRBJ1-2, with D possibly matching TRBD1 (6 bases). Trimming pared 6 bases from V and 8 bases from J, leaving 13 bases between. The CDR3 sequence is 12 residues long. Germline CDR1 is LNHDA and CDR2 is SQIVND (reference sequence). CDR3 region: CASSLAGGGYTF. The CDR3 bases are TGTGCCAGTAGCCTTGCGGGGGGCGGCTACACCTTC. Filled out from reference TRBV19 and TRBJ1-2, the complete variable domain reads DGGITQSPKYLFRKEGQNVTLSCEQNLNHDAMYWYRQDPGQGLRLIYYSQIVNDFQKGDIAEGYSVSREKKESFPLTVTSAQKNPTAFYLCASSLAGGGYTFGSGTRLTVV.

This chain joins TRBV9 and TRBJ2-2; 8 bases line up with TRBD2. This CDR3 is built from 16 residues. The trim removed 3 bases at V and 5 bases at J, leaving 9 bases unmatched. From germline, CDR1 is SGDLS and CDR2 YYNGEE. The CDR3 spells CASSDGLAGETGELFF. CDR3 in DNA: TGTGCCAGCAGCGACGGACTAGCAGGAGAGACCGGGGAGCTGTTTTTT.

The CDR3 DNA is TGTGCCAGCAGTTCGTTACCGGGACAAGGCCCTGAAGCTTTCTTT. Amino acids: CASSSLPGQGPEAFF. The V gene is TRBV28, the J gene TRBJ1-1; possible D gene TRBD1, 6 bases. Germline V CDR1 and CDR2: MDHEN, SYDVKM. This CDR3 region has 15 residues. Trimming shortened V by 4 bases and J by 6 bases, and 18 bases separated the two germline ends. The full variable domain, its missing parts supplied by reference TRBV28 and TRBJ1-1, is DVKVTQSSRYLVKRTGEKVFLECVQDMDHENMFWYRQDPGLGLRLIYFSYDVKMKEKGDIPEGYSVSREKKERFSLILESASTNQTSMYLCASSSLPGQGPEAFFGQGTRLTVV.

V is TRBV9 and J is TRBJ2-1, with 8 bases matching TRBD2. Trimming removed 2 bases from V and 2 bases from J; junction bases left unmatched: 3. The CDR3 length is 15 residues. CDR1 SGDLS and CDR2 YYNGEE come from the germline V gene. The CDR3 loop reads CASSVDGGAYNEQFF. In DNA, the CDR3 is TGTGCCAGCAGCGTTGACGGGGGGGCCTACAATGAGCAGTTCTTC.

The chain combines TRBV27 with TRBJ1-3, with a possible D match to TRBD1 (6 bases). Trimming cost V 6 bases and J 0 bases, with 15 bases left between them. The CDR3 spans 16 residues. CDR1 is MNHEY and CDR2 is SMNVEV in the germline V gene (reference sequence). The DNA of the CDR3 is TGTGCCAGCAGGGACATAACAGGGTACTCTGGAAACACCATATATTTT. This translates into CASRDITGYSGNTIYF.

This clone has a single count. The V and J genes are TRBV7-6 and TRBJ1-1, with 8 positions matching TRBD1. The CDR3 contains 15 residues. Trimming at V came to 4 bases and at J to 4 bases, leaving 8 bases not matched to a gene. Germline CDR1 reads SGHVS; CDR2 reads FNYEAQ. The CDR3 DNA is TGTGCCAGCAGCTCGGACAGGGAAGTAAGCACTGAAGCTTTCTTT. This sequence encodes CASSSDREVSTEAFF.

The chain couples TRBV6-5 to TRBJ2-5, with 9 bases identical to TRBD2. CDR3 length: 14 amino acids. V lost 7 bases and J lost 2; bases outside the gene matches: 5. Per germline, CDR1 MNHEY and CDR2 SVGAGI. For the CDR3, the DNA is TGTGCCAGCACTCTGGCGGGGGGGCAAGAGACCCAGTACTTC. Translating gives CASTLAGGQETQYF.

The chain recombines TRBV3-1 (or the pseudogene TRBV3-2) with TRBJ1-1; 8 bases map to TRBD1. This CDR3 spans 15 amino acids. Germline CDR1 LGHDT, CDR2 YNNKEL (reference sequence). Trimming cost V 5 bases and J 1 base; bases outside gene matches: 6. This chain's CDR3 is CASSTQGAGNTEAFF. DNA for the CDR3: TGTGCCAGCAGCACCCAGGGGGCGGGGAACACTGAAGCTTTCTTT.

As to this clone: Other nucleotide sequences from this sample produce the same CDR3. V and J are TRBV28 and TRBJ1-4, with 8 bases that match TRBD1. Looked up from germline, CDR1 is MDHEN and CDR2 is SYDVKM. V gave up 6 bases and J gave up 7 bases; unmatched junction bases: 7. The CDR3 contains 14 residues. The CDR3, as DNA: TGTGCCAGCAGCTCAGGGGGCGCAGGTGAAAAACTGTTTTTT. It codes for CASSSGGAGEKLFF.

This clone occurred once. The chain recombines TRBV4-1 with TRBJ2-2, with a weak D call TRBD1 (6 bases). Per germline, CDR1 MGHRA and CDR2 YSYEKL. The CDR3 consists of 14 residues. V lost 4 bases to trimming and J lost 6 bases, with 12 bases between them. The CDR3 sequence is CASSLTGLAGELFF. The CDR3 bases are TGCGCCAGCAGCCTAACAGGGTTGGCCGGGGAGCTGTTTTTT.

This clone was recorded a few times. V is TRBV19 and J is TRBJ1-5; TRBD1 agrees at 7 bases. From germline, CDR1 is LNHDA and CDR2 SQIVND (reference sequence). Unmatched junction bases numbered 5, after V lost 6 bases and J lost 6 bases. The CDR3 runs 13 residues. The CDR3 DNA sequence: TGTGCCAGTAGACTGACAGGGACTCAGCCCCAGCATTTT. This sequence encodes CASRLTGTQPQHF.

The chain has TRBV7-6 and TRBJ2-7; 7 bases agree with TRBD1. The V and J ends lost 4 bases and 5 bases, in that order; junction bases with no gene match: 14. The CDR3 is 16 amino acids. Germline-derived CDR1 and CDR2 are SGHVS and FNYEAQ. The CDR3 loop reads CASSSSPTGALNEQYF. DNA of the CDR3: TGTGCCAGCAGCTCATCACCCACAGGGGCCCTTAACGAGCAGTACTTC.

The CDR3 spells CAITWGEGYGYTF. CDR3 nucleotides: TGTGCCATCACATGGGGGGAAGGCTATGGCTACACCTTC. The rearrangement joins TRBV10-3 to TRBJ1-2; D may be TRBD1 (5 bases). Germline assignment: CDR1 ENHRY and CDR2 SYGVKD. With 7 bases removed from V and 4 bases from J, the gap between germline ends came to 13 bases. The CDR3 consists of 13 residues.

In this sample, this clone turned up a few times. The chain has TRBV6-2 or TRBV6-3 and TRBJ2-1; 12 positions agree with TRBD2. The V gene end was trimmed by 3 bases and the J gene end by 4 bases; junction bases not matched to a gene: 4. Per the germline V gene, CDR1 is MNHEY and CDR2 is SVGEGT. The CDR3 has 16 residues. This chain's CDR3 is CASSYTSGGIYNEQFF. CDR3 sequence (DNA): TGTGCCAGCAGTTATACTAGCGGGGGGATTTACAATGAGCAGTTCTTC.

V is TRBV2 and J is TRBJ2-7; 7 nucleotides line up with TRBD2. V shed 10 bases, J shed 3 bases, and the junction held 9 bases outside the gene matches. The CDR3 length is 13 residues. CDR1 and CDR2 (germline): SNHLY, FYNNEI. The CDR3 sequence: CATPGPGGYEQYF. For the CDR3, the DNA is TGTGCCACCCCAGGCCCGGGGGGCTACGAGCAGTACTTC.

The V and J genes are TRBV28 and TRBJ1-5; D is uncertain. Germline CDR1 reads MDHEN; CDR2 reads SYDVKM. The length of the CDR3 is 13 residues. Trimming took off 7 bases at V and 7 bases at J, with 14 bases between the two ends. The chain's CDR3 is CASTSYVKQPQHF. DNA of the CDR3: TGTGCCAGCACTTCCTACGTCAAGCAGCCCCAGCATTTT. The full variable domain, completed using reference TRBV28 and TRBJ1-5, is DVKVTQSSRYLVKRTGEKVFLECVQDMDHENMFWYRQDPGLGLRLIYFSYDVKMKEKGDIPEGYSVSREKKERFSLILESASTNQTSMYLCASTSYVKQPQHFGDGTRLSIL.

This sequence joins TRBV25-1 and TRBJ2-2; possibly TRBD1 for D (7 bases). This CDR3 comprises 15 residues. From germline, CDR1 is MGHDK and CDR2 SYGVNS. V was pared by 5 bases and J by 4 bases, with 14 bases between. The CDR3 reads CASSPEGAGTGELFF. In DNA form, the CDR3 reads TGTGCCAGCAGTCCGGAGGGGGCCGGCACCGGGGAGCTGTTTTTT.